The text below deals with one T cell receptor beta chain. Its antigen is not identified. CDR1 and CDR2 (germline): SEHNR, FQNEAQ (reference sequence). This CDR3 comprises 15 residues. V lost 6 bases, J lost 1 base, and 15 bases lay in between. The data are from a study of T cells in localized non-small cell lung cancer. General study points: When the top 100 tumor clones were examined, a median approximately 54 of them also appeared in the adjacent lung, which was paired and uninvolved. Adjacent uninvolved lung had the highest clonality, suggesting focused antigen responses. A higher density of T cells in blood coincided with extended overall survival.

Clones were sequenced by immunoSEQ multiplex PCR, and TCRdb holds only the in-frame ones, with some missing. The data contain 50,000 to 55,000 clones, roughly 84% of them singletons. The specimen comprised peripheral blood mononuclear cells, sampled before any cancer treatment. This rearrangement joins TRBV7-9 to TRBJ2-5, with D possibly being TRBD1 (6 bases). The sequence was obtained from a man aged 35-75 years with stage III lung adenocarcinoma. The CDR3 is CASSPTGPIQETQYF. The CDR3 DNA reads as TGTGCCAGCAGTCCAACAGGGCCAATCCAAGAGACCCAGTACTTC. Drawing the rest from reference TRBV7-9 and TRBJ2-5, the complete variable domain is DTGVSQNPRHKITKRGQNVTFRCDPISEHNRLYWYRQTLGQGPEFLTYFQNEAQLEKSRLLSDRFSAERPKGSFSTLEIQRTEQGDSAMYLCASSPTGPIQETQYFGPGTRLLVL.